This T cell receptor beta chain comes out of a study of blood T cell dynamics during melanoma immunotherapy (dated by TCRdb to the early 2020s). Describing the broader study: Patients had metastatic melanoma and received first-line pembrolizumab or nivolumab plus ipilimumab as standard of care in the United Kingdom. Peripheral T cell receptor repertoires of metastatic melanoma patients were profiled before and after one cycle of checkpoint inhibitor therapy to find early correlates of response. Consecutive patients formed a training cohort, and a further independent group of patients from the same centre was pooled into an external validation set. Overall study outcomes, separate from this receptor: Patients who later achieved disease control showed a bifurcated PBMC repertoire reorganization at W3, with increased clonality or increased diversity, unlike progressors. The relatively small sample size was acknowledged as a potential limitation on generalization of the results. Whether the T cell clones behind the repertoire changes were melanoma-specific or instead reflected general immune activation was something the study could not determine.

This clone was seen once. It has no known antigen specificity. The sample holds no much larger clone one base away, and base qualities are not on file. Every bulk PBMC sample was loaded with the same fixed amount of roughly 400 ng of DNA. TCR beta CDR3 sequences were amplified from genomic DNA with the immunoSEQ TCRb Assay kit following manufacturer instructions. The KAPA Library Quantification Kit for Illumina platforms was used to quantify pooled libraries by qPCR. Pooled libraries were sequenced on an Illumina NextSeq 500, clustered at roughly 0.55-1.1 pM. On the authors' methods: Analysis of the TCR data relied on immunoSEQ ANALYZER and the R LymphoSeq package. A rearrangement efficiency score was calculated as productive divided by the sum of productive and non-productive CDR3 sequences. Clonality was assessed using the Gini coefficient and diversity using the Renyi index at alpha=1, with pairwise comparisons between timepoints within each patient. In LymphoSeq, clonal relatedness was computed using an edit distance of 3, and repertoire similarity was computed using the Bhattacharyya coefficient. To classify response, a linear discriminant analysis based on week-3 changes in clonality and diversity was built with the R MASS and caret packages. As stored in TCRdb, this immuneACCESS dataset retains in-frame rearrangements with V and J assigned. A fraction of the clones does not appear; measured against another copy, unresolved V genes explain less than half of the discrepancy, and the remainder lacks a known reason. Clone size and the V and J calls come from that table; the DNA yielded D and trimming. In all, the sample holds tens of thousands of clones, and around nine tenths of those were seen once. Roughly 1.2% of the sample belongs to the ten largest clones.

Explained via the paper, the time point label denotes: pre-treatment baseline. Blood was sampled before treatment (T0) and at week 3 (W3), after the first cycle of checkpoint blockade. Except for two patients with rapid clinical progression, response was assessed 12 weeks after the first infusion by RECIST 1.1; disease control meant complete response, partial response or stable disease. Patients were excluded for prior systemic cancer treatment, concomitant immunosuppressant therapy or synchronous other active malignancies. Bulk PBMC and plasma cell-free DNA were both sequenced for TCR beta so that circulating cells and T cell turnover could be tracked. PBMC were isolated from blood with Lymphoprep and SepMate tubes, followed by red cell lysis. QIAamp DNA Blood Mini kits were used to extract DNA from both PBMC and sorted T cell subsets. The germline V gene gives CDR1 as ENHRY and CDR2 as SYGVKD. CDR3 length: 15 amino acids, cysteine to phenylalanine. The read is trimmed to its CDR3 DNA, 45 bases read in frame from base 1. V was cut back by 4 bases and J by 1 base, leaving a gap of 12 bases between them.

Sequences were derived from blood, sampled from a patient treated with checkpoint blockade. The TCR originated in a human donor with melanoma. The chain couples TRBV10-3 to TRBJ2-3, with the D gene possibly TRBD1 or TRBD2, each one fitting 6 bases. The CDR3 corresponds to CAISVGGEGTDTQYF. The DNA is as follows: TGTGCCATCAGTGTGGGGGGCGAGGGCACAGATACGCAGTATTTT.